The 15 T cell receptor beta chains reported below all come from one sample, sequenced in a study of vaccination and CD4 T cells after COVID-19. Described treatment: approximately 10-day PBMC culture with coronavirus spike peptide pools or control peptides (ViraFEST assay). Sequencing of cultured CD4+ T cell DNA used the Oncomine TCR Beta short-read assay. MiXCR, run by TCRdb on the PCR reads, gives a single entry per CDR3 protein. The repertoire holds under 15,000 distinct CDR3 sequences, with roughly 29% as singletons. Their cognate antigens are unknown. Sequencing used cultured CD4+ T cells from blood. Source of these receptors: a human donor with COVID-19.

This clonotype has only one observation. This chain joins TRBV4-1 and TRBJ2-2; D unresolved. The germline gives CDR1 MGHRA, CDR2 YSYEKL. CDR3 size: 16 residues. The V end lost 4 bases, the J end lost 4 bases, and 16 bases lay between the germline ends. CDR3 bases: TGCGCCAGCAGCCCCGGGCGTGGAATTCGCACCGGGGAGCTGTTTTTT. The encoded protein is CASSPGRGIRTGELFF.

This clonotype has more than one count but fewer than ten. V gene TRBV19 combines with J gene TRBJ2-5; 7 bases line up with TRBD2. This CDR3 comprises 13 residues. The germline V gene encodes CDR1 LNHDA and CDR2 SQIVND (reference sequence). Trimming cost V 3 bases and J 9 bases; bases outside gene matches: 7. The CDR3 DNA reads TGTGCCAGTAGTATGGAGCGGGGCAAGCCCCAGTACTTC. It specifies CASSMERGKPQYF.

The chain links TRBV5-4 to TRBJ2-2; no clear D. Trimming took 3 bases from V and 3 from J, leaving 15 bases between them. Germline V gene lookup returns CDR1 SGHNT and CDR2 YYREEE (reference sequence). CDR3 length: 16 residues. The CDR3 DNA sequence: TGTGCCAGCAGCTCCCTAGGATCCCCCCACACCGGGGAGCTGTTTTTT. Protein sequence: CASSSLGSPHTGELFF.

In its sample, this clonotype was seen a few times. This rearrangement joins TRBV7-9 to TRBJ1-6; 10 bases match TRBD1. The germline gives CDR1 SEHNR, CDR2 FQNEAQ (reference sequence). The V segment lost 7 bases and the J segment 7 bases; nucleotides outside the gene matches: 7. The CDR3 has 15 residues. The CDR3 reads CASTPGDRGNSPLHF. The CDR3 nucleotides are TGTGCCAGCACCCCTGGGGACAGGGGCAATTCACCCCTCCACTTT.

This rearrangement joins TRBV4-1 to TRBJ1-3; 9 nucleotides line up with TRBD1. This CDR3 is built from 19 residues. J was trimmed by 1 base and V by 0 bases; bases with no gene match: 10. Germline-derived CDR1 and CDR2 are MGHRA and YSYEKL. The CDR3 nucleotides are TGCGCCAGCAGCCAAGATACAGGGAACAGGGGGCCTTCTGGAAACACCATATATTTT. This codes for CASSQDTGNRGPSGNTIYF.

The chain recombines TRBV6-2 or TRBV6-3 with TRBJ2-3, with D unresolved. This CDR3 contains 13 residues. Per germline, CDR1 MNHEY and CDR2 SVGEGT. V shed 4 bases and J shed 4 bases, with 9 bases lying between them. The CDR3 loop reads CASSLTTADTQYF. The CDR3 DNA sequence: TGTGCCAGCAGTTTAACTACTGCAGATACGCAGTATTTT.

V gene TRBV4-2 combines with J gene TRBJ1-6, with TRBD1 matching 12 bases. Germline values: CDR1 LGHNA, CDR2 YNFKEQ. The CDR3 has 15 amino acids. With V trimmed by 1 base and J by 10 bases, 2 bases remained unmatched. CDR3 amino acids: CASSQAGTGGSPLHF. CDR3 nucleotide sequence: TGTGCCAGCAGCCAAGCCGGGACAGGGGGCTCACCCCTCCACTTT.

This clonotype was seen more than once but under ten times. The chain uses TRBV4-1 and TRBJ1-2; no definite D call. This CDR3 region has 16 residues. CDR1 is MGHRA, CDR2 YSYEKL, per germline. V lost 0 bases, J lost 5 bases, and 16 bases lay in between. The CDR3 coding sequence is TGCGCCAGCAGCCAAGACCCTAACCCATCTCCATATGGCTACACCTTC. Residues: CASSQDPNPSPYGYTF.

The chain carries TRBV10-3 and TRBJ1-4, with D perhaps matching TRBD1 (5 bases). This CDR3 region has 14 residues. Germline loops: CDR1 ENHRY, CDR2 SYGVKD. The germline V and J ends were trimmed by 6 bases and 4 bases, with 12 bases remaining between them. The CDR3 sequence is CAIREGFGNEKLFF. CDR3 sequence (DNA): TGTGCCATCAGGGAGGGGTTCGGTAATGAAAAACTGTTTTTT.

This chain connects TRBV7-9 to TRBJ2-7; no clear D gene. Deletions cut 5 bases from V and 0 bases from J, with 11 bases between. CDR3 length: 14 residues. CDR1 is SEHNR, CDR2 FQNEAQ, per germline (reference sequence). DNA for the CDR3: TGTGCCAGCAGCCCTATGGTAGGCTCCTACGAGCAGTACTTC. Translated: CASSPMVGSYEQYF.

The chain links TRBV20-1 to TRBJ1-5; D gene unclear. Germline V lookup: CDR1 DFQATT, CDR2 SNEGSKA (reference sequence). The CDR3 extends over 16 amino acids. V lost 1 base, J lost 6 bases, and 19 bases lay in between. In DNA form, the CDR3 reads TGCAGTGCTAGAGTGATGGGAAGGGTATCAAGTCAGCCCCAGCATTTT. Its translation: CSARVMGRVSSQPQHF.

V gene TRBV27 combines with J gene TRBJ2-7, with 7 bases fitting TRBD1. V shed 6 bases, J shed 4 bases, and the junction held 9 bases outside the gene matches. CDR1 and CDR2 (germline): MNHEY, SMNVEV (reference sequence). This CDR3 spans 14 amino acids. CDR3 in DNA: TGTGCCAGCAGACGACCGGGACAGTATTACGAGCAGTACTTC. This gives the protein CASRRPGQYYEQYF.

The J gene is TRBJ2-1, the V gene TRBV27, with 9 bases matching TRBD1. V lost 1 base and J lost 2; bases outside the gene matches: 6. Germline assignment: CDR1 MNHEY and CDR2 SMNVEV (reference sequence). CDR3 length equals 17 residues. This CDR3 is CASSLWSGTGPYNEQFF. The CDR3, as DNA: TGTGCCAGCAGTTTATGGTCCGGGACAGGGCCCTACAATGAGCAGTTCTTC.

This clonotype is large by share. The chain is built from TRBV20-1 and TRBJ2-3; the match to TRBD1 covers 10 bases. This CDR3 contains 13 residues. Germline CDR1 and CDR2: DFQATT and SNEGSKA (reference sequence). Trimming cost V 4 bases and J 4 bases; bases outside gene matches: 2. In DNA, the CDR3 is TGCAGTGCTACCGGGACAGGGGCAGATACGCAGTATTTT. Encoded protein: CSATGTGADTQYF.

This sequence joins TRBV12-3 or TRBV12-4 and TRBJ1-6; 7 bases fit TRBD1. With V trimmed by 2 bases and J by 10 bases, 8 bases remained unmatched. This CDR3 has 15 amino acids. The CDR3: CASSLFGTENSPLHF. In DNA form, the CDR3 reads TGTGCCAGCAGTTTATTCGGGACAGAAAACTCACCCCTCCACTTT.